Each of the 16 T cell receptor beta chains below was sequenced from the same sample in a study of naive and memory T cell subsets. Findings and caveats of the study: A few larger clonotypes appeared in naive repertoires, especially CD8, possibly memory cells re-expressing CD45RA.

The beta constant-region primer was an equimolar mix of two oligonucleotides covering TRBC1 and TRBC2. The ligated cDNA underwent four PCR rounds using SP2 and nested alpha and beta constant-region primers. One entry per CDR3 protein, called by TCRdb with MiXCR from the UMI-ligation and nested PCR reads. The sample lists about 90,000 distinct CDR3 sequences, about 11% seen once, with around 0.13% in the top ten. Their antigen targets remain unknown. Input material: naive CD4+ T cells from blood. Source of these receptors: a human donor in good health.

The rearrangement joins TRBV12-3 or TRBV12-4 to TRBJ1-5, with 8 bases matching TRBD1. The CDR3 runs 17 residues. V was pared by 6 bases and J by 1 base, with 11 bases of the junction left unmatched. The CDR3 nucleotides read TGTGCCAGCAGACGGACAGGGAGAGGGGGGAGCAATCAGCCCCAGCATTTT. It is translated as CASRRTGRGGSNQPQHF.

This clonotype was counted a few times. The rearrangement uses TRBV9 and TRBJ1-1; D gene unclear. V was shortened by 0 bases and J by 0 bases, with 9 bases between the two germline ends. CDR3 length: 15 residues. Germline V gene lookup returns CDR1 SGDLS and CDR2 YYNGEE. The CDR3 coding sequence is TGTGCCAGCAGCGTAGACCCGAACATGAACACTGAAGCTTTCTTT. Translation gives CASSVDPNMNTEAFF.

This clonotype came up many times. This chain links TRBV12-5 with TRBJ1-1; D is perhaps TRBD1 (5 bases). V shed 3 bases and J shed 7 bases, with 12 bases lying between them. This CDR3 has 13 residues. Germline V lookup: CDR1 LGHNT, CDR2 FRNRAP. The CDR3 bases are TGTGCTAGTGGTTTATCAGGGAGGGGTGAAGCTTTCTTT. Its protein is CASGLSGRGEAFF. The full variable domain, rest sourced from reference TRBV12-5 and TRBJ1-1, is DARVTQTPRHKVTEMGQEVTMRCQPILGHNTVFWYRQTMMQGLELLAYFRNRAPLDDSGMPKDRFSAEMPDATLATLKIQPSEPRDSAVYFCASGLSGRGEAFFGQGTRLTVV.

The rearrangement links TRBV30 to TRBJ2-1; the match to TRBD2 covers 7 bases. CDR1 and CDR2 from the germline V gene are GTSNPN and SVGIG (reference sequence). The CDR3 sequence is 13 residues long. The V gene end was trimmed by 3 bases and the J gene end by 7 bases; junction bases not matched to a gene: 6. CDR3: CAWRVAGVNEQFF. In DNA form, the CDR3 reads TGTGCCTGGAGGGTGGCGGGGGTAAATGAGCAGTTCTTC.

The chain links TRBV6-2 or TRBV6-3 to TRBJ2-1; 7 bases map to TRBD2. Germline loops: CDR1 MNHEY, CDR2 SVGEGT. V dropped 4 bases and J dropped 8; count of bases not matched to a gene: 14. The CDR3 spans 16 residues. CDR3 in DNA: TGTGCCAGCAGTTTCTCTTTAGCGGGTAGTGGTGATGAGCAGTTCTTC. Translating gives CASSFSLAGSGDEQFF.

The chain has TRBV28 and TRBJ2-5, with a possible D match to TRBD2 (5 bases). CDR3 length equals 17 residues. Deletions cut 6 bases from V and 0 bases from J, with 20 bases between. Germline V gene sequence: CDR1 MDHEN, CDR2 SYDVKM. For the CDR3, the DNA is TGTGCCAGCAGCCCACTCGGACTCACTAGGGACCAAGAGACCCAGTACTTC. Translation: CASSPLGLTRDQETQYF.

This clonotype showed up just a few times. This chain joins TRBV5-6 and TRBJ2-5; 12 positions match TRBD2. The CDR3 has 15 amino acids. Germline V gives CDR1 SGHDT, CDR2 YYEEEE. After removal of 4 bases from V and 5 bases from J, the junction contained 6 bases not matched to a gene. For the CDR3, the DNA is TGTGCCAGCAGCCCTAGCGGGGGGGCCCTTGAGACCCAGTACTTC. Translating it yields CASSPSGGALETQYF.

The sample holds a few counts of this clonotype. The rearrangement links TRBV28 to TRBJ2-2, with D hard to call. CDR3 length equals 13 residues. V was clipped by 5 bases and J by 6 bases, with 10 bases between them. Germline CDR1 reads MDHEN; CDR2 reads SYDVKM. DNA for the CDR3: TGTGCCAGCAGTCCAAGGGTGCCCGGGGAGCTGTTTTTT. Translating gives CASSPRVPGELFF.

V gene TRBV7-9 combines with J gene TRBJ1-6, with unresolved D. CDR1 is SEHNR, CDR2 FQNEAQ, per germline (reference sequence). This CDR3 has 12 residues. V lost 8 bases and J 7 bases, leaving 9 bases between the germline ends. CDR3 sequence: CASGRWNSPLHF. Written as DNA, the CDR3 is TGTGCCAGCGGGAGGTGGAATTCACCCCTCCACTTT.

The table lists this clonotype with a few counts. The chain recombines TRBV6-1 with TRBJ2-3; 9 nucleotides line up with TRBD2. Per the germline V gene, CDR1 is MNHNS and CDR2 is SASEGT. The CDR3 runs 14 residues. The trim removed 7 bases at V and 1 base at J, leaving 3 bases unmatched. The chain's CDR3 is CASMASGGTDTQYF. The CDR3 coding sequence is TGTGCCAGCATGGCTAGCGGGGGCACAGATACGCAGTATTTT.

The genes are TRBV19 and TRBJ2-7; D is uncertain. The germline CDR1 and CDR2 sequences are LNHDA and SQIVND (reference sequence). CDR3 length: 11 residues. V was shortened by 11 bases and J by 3 bases, with 11 bases between the two germline ends. This chain's CDR3 is CASGSSYEQYF. The CDR3 coding sequence is TGTGCCTCAGGCAGCAGCTACGAGCAGTACTTC.

CDR3 protein: CASSLEGNTIYF. The CDR3 bases are TGTGCCAGCAGCTTAGAGGGAAACACCATATATTTT. This chain uses TRBV7-9 with TRBJ1-3, with D unclear. Germline assignment: CDR1 SEHNR and CDR2 FQNEAQ (reference sequence). V shed 1 base and J shed 4 bases, with 2 bases lying between them. The length of the CDR3 is 12 residues.

This clonotype occurred many times. The chain is built from TRBV19 and TRBJ2-1, with D possibly matching TRBD1 (6 bases). V lost 3 bases, J lost 2 bases, and 14 bases lay in between. This CDR3 contains 16 residues. Germline CDR1 reads LNHDA; CDR2 reads SQIVND (reference sequence). CDR3 region: CASSMDSGATYNEQFF. The DNA of the CDR3 is TGTGCCAGTAGTATGGATTCAGGGGCCACCTACAATGAGCAGTTCTTC.

The rearrangement links TRBV7-2 to TRBJ2-3, with 9 bases identical to TRBD1. This CDR3 spans 15 amino acids. Germline V gene sequence: CDR1 SGHTA, CDR2 FQGNSA. With 1 base clipped from V and 6 bases from J, the junction kept 5 bases outside the gene matches. Here the CDR3 DNA reads TGTGCCAGCAGCTTAGGGGACAGGGACGCGGATACGCAGTATTTT. Its protein is CASSLGDRDADTQYF.

This clonotype appeared many times. The genes are TRBV15 and TRBJ2-5; 7 bases agree with TRBD1. CDR1 is LNHNV and CDR2 is YYDKDF in the germline V gene (reference sequence). The CDR3 runs 15 residues. After removal of 3 bases from V and 4 bases from J, the junction contained 8 bases not matched to a gene. The CDR3 spells CATSSRKGGAETQYF. The CDR3 DNA reads TGTGCCACCAGCAGCCGGAAAGGGGGCGCAGAGACCCAGTACTTC.

This clonotype was seen at least ten times. In DNA form, the CDR3 reads TGTGCCAGCAGCAAAATCGGTCTCCTCATCACAGATACGCAGTATTTT. As protein: CASSKIGLLITDTQYF. This rearrangement joins TRBV21-1 to TRBJ2-3. TRBV21-1 is labeled a pseudogene. CDR3 length: 16 residues.